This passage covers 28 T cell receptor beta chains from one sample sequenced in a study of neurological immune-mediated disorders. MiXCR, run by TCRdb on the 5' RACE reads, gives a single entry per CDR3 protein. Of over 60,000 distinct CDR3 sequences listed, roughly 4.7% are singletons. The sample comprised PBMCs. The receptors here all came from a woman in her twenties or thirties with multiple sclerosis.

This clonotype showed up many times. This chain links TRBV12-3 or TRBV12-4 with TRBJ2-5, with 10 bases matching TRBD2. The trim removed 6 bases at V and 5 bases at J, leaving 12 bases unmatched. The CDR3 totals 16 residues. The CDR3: CASRKRSGGAMETQYF. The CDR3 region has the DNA TGTGCCAGCAGGAAAAGAAGCGGGGGGGCCATGGAGACCCAGTACTTC.

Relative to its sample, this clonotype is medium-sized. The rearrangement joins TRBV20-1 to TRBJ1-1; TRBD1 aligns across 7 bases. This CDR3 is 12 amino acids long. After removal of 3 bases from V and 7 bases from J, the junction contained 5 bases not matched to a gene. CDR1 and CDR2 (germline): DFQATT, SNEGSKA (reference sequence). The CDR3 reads CSARDRTLEAFF. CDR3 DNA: TGCAGTGCTAGGGACAGGACTCTTGAAGCTTTCTTT.

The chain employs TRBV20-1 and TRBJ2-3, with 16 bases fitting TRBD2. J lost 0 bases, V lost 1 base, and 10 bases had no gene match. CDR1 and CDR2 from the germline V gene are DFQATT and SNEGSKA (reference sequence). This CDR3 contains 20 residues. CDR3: CSARATLGGLAGGSTDTQYF. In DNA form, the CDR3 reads TGCAGTGCTAGAGCAACCTTGGGGGGACTAGCGGGAGGGAGCACAGATACGCAGTATTTT.

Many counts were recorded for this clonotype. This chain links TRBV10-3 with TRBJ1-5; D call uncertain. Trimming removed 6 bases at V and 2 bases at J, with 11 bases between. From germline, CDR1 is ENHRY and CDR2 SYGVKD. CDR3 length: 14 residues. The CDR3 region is CAIRGGQGNQPQHF. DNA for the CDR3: TGTGCCATCAGGGGTGGGCAGGGCAATCAGCCCCAGCATTTT.

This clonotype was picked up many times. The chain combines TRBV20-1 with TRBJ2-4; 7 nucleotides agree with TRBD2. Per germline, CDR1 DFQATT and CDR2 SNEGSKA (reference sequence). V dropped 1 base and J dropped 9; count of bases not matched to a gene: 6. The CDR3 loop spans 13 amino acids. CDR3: CSARGLARGIQYF. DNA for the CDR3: TGCAGTGCTAGAGGACTAGCCCGAGGCATTCAGTACTTC.

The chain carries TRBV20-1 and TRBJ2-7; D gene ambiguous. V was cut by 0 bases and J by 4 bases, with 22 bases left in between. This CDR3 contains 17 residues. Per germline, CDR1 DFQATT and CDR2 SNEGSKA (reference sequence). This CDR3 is CSARDSRGGTVRYEQYF. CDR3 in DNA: TGCAGTGCTAGAGATAGTAGAGGTGGCACAGTCCGATACGAGCAGTACTTC.

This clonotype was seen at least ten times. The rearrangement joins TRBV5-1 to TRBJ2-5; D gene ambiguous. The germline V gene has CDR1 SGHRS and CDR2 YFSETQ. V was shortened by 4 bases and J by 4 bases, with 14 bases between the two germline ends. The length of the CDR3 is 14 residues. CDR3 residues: CASSTGLGGETQYF. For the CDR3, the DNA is TGCGCCAGCAGCACCGGTCTGGGCGGAGAGACCCAGTACTTC.

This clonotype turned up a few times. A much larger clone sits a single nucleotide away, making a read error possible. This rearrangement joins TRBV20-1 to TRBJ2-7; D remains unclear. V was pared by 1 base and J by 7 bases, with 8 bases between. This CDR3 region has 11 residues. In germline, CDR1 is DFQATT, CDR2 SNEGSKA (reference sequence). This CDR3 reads CSARVGKEQYF. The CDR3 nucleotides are TGCAGTGCTAGAGTAGGAAAAGAGCAGTACTTC.

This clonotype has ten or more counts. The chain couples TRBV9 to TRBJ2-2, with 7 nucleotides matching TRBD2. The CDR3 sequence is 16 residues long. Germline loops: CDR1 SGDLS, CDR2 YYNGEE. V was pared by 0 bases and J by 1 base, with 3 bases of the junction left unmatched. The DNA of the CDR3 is TGTGCCAGCAGCGTAGCCCCTAGCGGGAACACCGGGGAGCTGTTTTTT. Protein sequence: CASSVAPSGNTGELFF.

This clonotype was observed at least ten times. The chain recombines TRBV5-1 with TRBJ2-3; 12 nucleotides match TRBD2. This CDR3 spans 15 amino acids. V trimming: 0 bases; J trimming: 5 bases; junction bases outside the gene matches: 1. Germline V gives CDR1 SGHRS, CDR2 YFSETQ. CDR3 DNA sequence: TGCGCCAGCAGCTTGGAACTAGCGGGGGGAGATACGCAGTATTTT. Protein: CASSLELAGGDTQYF.

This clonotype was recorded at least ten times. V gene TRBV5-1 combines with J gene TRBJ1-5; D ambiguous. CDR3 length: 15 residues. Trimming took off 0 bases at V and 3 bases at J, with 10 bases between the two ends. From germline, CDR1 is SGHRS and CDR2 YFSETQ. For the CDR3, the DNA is TGCGCCAGCAGCTTGGCGGGCCAGTTCAATCAGCCCCAGCATTTT. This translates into CASSLAGQFNQPQHF.

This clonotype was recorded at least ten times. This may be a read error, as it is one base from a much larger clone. The CDR3 region is CSARSGYEQYV. CDR3 nucleotides: TGCAGTGCTAGGAGCGGGTACGAGCAGTACGTC. The chain carries TRBV20-1 and TRBJ2-7, with a tentative D call TRBD2 (6 bases). Trimming removed 3 bases at V and 4 bases at J, with 7 bases between. The CDR3 covers 11 residues. CDR1 DFQATT and CDR2 SNEGSKA come from the germline V gene (reference sequence).

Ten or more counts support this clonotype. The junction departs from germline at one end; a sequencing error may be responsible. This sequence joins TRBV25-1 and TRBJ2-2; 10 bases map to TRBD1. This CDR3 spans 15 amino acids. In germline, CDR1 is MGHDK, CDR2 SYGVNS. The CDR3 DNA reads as TGTGCCAGTAGTGACAGGGGGCGACACACCGGGGAGCTGTTTTTT. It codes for CASSDRGRHTGELFF.

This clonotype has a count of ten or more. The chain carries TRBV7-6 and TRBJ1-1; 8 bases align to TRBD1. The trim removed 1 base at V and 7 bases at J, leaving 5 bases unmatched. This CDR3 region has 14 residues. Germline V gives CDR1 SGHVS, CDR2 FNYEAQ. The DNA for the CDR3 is TGTGCCAGCAGCTTAGATGGACAGGGCGGTGAAGCTTTCTTT. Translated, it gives CASSLDGQGGEAFF.

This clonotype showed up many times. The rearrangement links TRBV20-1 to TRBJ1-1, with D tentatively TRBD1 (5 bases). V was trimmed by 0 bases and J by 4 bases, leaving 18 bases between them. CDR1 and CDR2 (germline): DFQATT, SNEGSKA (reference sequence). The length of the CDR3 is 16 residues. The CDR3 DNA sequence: TGCAGTGCTAGAGATCCAGAGGGGCCCGGGGGCACTGAAGCTTTCTTT. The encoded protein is CSARDPEGPGGTEAFF.

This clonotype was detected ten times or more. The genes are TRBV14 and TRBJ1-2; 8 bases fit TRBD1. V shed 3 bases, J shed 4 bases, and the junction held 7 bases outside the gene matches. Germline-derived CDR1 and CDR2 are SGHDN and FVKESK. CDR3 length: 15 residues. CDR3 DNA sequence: TGTGCCAGCAGCCAGGCTCAGGGGGCCGCCTATGGCTACACCTTC. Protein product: CASSQAQGAAYGYTF.

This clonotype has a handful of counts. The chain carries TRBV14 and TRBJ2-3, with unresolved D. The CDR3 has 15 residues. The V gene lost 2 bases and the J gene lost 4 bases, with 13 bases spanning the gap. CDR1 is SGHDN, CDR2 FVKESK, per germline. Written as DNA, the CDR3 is TGTGCCAGCAGCCAACGGGCCCAGTGGGCAGATACGCAGTATTTT. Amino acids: CASSQRAQWADTQYF.

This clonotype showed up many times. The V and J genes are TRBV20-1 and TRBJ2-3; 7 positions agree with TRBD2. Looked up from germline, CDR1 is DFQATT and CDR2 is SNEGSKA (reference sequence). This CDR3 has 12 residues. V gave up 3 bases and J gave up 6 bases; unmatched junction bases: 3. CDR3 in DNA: TGCAGTGCTAGCGGGAGGTGGGATACGCAGTATTTT. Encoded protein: CSASGRWDTQYF.

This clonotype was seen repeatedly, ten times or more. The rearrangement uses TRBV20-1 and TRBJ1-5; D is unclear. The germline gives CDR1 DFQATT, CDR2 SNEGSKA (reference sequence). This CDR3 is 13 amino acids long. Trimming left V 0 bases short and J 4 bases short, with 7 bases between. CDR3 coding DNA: TGCAGTGCTAGAGATGTGGGAAATCAGCCCCAGCATTTT. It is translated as CSARDVGNQPQHF.

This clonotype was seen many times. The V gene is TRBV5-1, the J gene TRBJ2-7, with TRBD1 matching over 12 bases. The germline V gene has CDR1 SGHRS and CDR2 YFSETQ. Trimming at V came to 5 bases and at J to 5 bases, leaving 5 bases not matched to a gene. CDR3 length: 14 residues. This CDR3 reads CASSTGTGGNEQYF. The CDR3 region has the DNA TGCGCCAGCAGTACCGGGACAGGGGGCAACGAGCAGTACTTC.

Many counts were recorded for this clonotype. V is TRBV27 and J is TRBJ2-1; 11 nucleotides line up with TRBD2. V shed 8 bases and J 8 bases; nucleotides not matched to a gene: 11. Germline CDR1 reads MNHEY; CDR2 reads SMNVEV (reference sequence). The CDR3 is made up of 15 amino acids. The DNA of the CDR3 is TGTGCCAGCGGAACCCCTGCTAGCGGGAGGTATGAGCAGTTCTTC. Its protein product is CASGTPASGRYEQFF.

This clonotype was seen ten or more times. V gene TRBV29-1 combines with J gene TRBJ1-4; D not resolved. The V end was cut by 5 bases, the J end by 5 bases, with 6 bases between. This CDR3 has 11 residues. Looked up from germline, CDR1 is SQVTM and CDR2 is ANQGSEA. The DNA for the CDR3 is TGCAGCGTTTCCGAGAATGAAAAACTGTTTTTT. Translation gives CSVSENEKLFF.

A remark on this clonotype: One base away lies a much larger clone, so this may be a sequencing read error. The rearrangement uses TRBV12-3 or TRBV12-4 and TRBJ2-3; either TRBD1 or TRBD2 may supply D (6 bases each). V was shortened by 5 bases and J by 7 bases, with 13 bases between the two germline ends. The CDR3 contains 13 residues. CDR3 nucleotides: TGTGCCAGCAGTCCCTGGGGGGCCAATACGCAGTATTTT. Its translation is CASSPWGANTQYF.

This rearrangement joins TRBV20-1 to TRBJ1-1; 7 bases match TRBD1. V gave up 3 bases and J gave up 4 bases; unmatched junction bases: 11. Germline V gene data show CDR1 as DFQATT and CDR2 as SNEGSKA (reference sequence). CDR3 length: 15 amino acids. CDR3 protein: CSASAPITGATEAFF. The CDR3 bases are TGCAGTGCTAGTGCTCCTATAACAGGGGCCACTGAAGCTTTCTTT.

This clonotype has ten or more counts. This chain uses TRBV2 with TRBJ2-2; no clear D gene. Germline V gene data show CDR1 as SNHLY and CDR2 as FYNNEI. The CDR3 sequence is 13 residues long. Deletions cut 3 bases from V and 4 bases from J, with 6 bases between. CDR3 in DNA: TGTGCCAGCAGTGAGACGACCACCGGGGAGCTGTTTTTT. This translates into CASSETTTGELFF.

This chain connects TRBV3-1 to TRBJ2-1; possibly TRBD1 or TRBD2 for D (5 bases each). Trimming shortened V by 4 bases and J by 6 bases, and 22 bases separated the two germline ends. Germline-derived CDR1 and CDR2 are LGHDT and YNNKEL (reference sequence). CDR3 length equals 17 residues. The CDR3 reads CASSPITGTTPLNEQFF. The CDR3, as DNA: TGTGCCAGCAGCCCGATAACCGGGACGACCCCTCTCAATGAGCAGTTCTTC.

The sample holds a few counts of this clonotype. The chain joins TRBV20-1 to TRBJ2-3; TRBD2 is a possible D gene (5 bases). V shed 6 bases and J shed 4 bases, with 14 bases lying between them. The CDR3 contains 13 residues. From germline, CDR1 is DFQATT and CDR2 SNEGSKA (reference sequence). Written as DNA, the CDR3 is TGCAGTGCGGAGGAGGATGGCCCAGATACGCAGTATTTT. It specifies CSAEEDGPDTQYF.

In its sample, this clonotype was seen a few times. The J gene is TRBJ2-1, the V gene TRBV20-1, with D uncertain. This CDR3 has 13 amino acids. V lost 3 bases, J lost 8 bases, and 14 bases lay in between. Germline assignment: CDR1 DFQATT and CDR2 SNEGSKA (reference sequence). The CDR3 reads CSASGLVIHEQFF. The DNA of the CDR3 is TGCAGTGCTAGCGGGCTGGTTATTCATGAGCAGTTCTTC.